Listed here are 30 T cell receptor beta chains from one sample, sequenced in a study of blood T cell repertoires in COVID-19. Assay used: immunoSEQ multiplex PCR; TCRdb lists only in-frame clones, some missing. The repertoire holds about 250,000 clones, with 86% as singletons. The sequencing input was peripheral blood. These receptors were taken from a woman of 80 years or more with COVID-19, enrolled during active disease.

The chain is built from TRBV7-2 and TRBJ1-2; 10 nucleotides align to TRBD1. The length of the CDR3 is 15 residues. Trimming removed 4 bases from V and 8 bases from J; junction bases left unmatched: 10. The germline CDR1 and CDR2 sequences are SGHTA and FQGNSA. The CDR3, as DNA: TGTGCCAGCAGCTGGGGCCTGGGGACAGGGGAAGGCTACACCTTC. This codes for CASSWGLGTGEGYTF.

The CDR3 coding sequence is TGTGCCACCAGCGAGCCTGGACAGGCGAACACTGAAGCTTTCTTT. Translating gives CATSEPGQANTEAFF. V usage is TRBV15 and J usage is TRBJ1-1, with TRBD1 matching 7 bases. Germline trimming cut 5 bases from V and 1 base from J; bases unmatched to any gene: 7. CDR3 length: 15 residues. The germline gives CDR1 LNHNV, CDR2 YYDKDF (reference sequence).

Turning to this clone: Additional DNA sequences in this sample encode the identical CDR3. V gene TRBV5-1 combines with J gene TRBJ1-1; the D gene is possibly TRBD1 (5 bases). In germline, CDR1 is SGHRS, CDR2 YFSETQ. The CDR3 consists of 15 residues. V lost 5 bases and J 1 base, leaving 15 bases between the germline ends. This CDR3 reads CASSLGGGKNTEAFF. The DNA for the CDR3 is TGCGCCAGCAGTCTTGGGGGAGGGAAGAACACTGAAGCTTTCTTT.

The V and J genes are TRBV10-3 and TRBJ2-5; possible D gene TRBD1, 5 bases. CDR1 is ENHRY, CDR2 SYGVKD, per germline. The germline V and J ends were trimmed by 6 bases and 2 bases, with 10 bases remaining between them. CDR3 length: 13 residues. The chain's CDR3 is CAISQGLQETQYF. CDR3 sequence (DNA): TGTGCCATCAGCCAGGGTTTACAAGAGACCCAGTACTTC.

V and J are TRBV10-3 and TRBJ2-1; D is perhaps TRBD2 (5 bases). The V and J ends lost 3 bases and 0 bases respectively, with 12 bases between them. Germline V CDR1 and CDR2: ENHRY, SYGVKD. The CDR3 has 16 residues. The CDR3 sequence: CAISDMSGSSYNEQFF. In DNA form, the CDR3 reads TGTGCCATCAGTGATATGTCGGGAAGCTCCTACAATGAGCAGTTCTTC.

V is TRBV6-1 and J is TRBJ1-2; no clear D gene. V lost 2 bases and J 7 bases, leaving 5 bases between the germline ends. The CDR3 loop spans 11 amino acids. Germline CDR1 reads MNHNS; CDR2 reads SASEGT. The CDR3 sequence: CASSELRGYTF. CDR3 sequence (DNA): TGTGCCAGCAGTGAACTGCGTGGCTACACCTTC.

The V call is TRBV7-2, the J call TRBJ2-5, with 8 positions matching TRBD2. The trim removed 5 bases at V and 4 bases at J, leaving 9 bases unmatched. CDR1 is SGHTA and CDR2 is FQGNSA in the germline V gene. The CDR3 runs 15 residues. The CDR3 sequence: CASSLGGAGGETQYF. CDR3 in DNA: TGTGCCAGCAGCCTCGGGGGGGCTGGGGGAGAGACCCAGTACTTC.

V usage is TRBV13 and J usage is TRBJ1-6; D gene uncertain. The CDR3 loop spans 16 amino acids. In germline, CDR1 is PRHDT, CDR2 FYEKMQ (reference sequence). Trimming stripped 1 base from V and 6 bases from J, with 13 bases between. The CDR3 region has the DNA TGTGCCAGCAGCTTAGCTACATCCCACAGTAATTCACCCCTCCACTTT. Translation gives CASSLATSHSNSPLHF.

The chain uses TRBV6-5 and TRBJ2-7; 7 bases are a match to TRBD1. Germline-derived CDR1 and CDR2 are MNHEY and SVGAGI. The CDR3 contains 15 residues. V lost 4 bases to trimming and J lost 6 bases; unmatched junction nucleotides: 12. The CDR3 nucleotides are TGTGCCAGCAGTTTCGGACAGGCGAGTTTGGGCGAGCAGTACGTC. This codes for CASSFGQASLGEQYV.

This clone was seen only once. The chain's CDR3 is CASSVGQGGFEQYF. The CDR3 DNA is TGTGCCAGCAGTGTGGGACAGGGGGGATTCGAGCAGTACTTC. V is TRBV5-8 and J is TRBJ2-7; 11 bases match TRBD1. The CDR3 consists of 14 residues. Germline V CDR1 and CDR2: SGHTS, YDEGEE. Trimming removed 5 bases from V and 6 bases from J; junction bases left unmatched: 7.

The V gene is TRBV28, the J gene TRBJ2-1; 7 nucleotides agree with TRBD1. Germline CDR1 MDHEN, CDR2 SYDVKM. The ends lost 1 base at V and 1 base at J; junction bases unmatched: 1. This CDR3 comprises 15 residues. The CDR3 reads CASSLSGGSYNEQFF. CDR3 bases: TGTGCCAGCAGTTTATCAGGGGGATCCTACAATGAGCAGTTCTTC.

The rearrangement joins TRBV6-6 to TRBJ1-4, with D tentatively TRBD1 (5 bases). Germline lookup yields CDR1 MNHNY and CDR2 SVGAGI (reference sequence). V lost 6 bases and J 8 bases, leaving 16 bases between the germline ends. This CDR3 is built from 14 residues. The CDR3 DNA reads TGTGCCAGCAGCCAGGGCAGGGTTCTGGAAAAACTGTTTTTT. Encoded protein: CASSQGRVLEKLFF.

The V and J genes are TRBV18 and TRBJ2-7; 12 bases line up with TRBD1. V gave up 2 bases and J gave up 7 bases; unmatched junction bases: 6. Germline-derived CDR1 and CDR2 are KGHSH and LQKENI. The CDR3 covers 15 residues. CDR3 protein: CASSPGTGGLGEQYF. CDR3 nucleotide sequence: TGTGCCAGCTCACCAGGGACAGGGGGCTTAGGGGAGCAGTACTTC.

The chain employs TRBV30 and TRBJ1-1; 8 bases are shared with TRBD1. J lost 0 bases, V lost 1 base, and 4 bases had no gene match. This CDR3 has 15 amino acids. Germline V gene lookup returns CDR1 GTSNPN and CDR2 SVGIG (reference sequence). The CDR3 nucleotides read TGTGCCTGGAGTGGCGACAGGGGAATGAACACTGAAGCTTTCTTT. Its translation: CAWSGDRGMNTEAFF. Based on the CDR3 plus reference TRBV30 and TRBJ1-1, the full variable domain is SQTIHQWPATLVQPVGSPLSLECTVEGTSNPNLYWYRQAAGRGLQLLFYSVGIGQISSEVPQNLSASRPQDRQFILSSKKLLLSDSGFYLCAWSGDRGMNTEAFFGQGTRLTVV.

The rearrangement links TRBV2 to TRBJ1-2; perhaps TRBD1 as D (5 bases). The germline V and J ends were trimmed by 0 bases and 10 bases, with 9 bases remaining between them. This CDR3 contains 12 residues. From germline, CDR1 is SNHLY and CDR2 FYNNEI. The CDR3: CASSEAGGIYTF. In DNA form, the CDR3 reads TGTGCCAGCAGTGAAGCTGGGGGGATCTACACCTTC.

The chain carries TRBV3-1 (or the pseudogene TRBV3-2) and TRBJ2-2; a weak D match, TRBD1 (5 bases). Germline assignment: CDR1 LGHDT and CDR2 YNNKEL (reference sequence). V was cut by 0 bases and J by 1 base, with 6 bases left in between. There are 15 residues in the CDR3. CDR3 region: CASSQERGNTGELFF. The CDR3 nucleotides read TGTGCCAGCAGCCAAGAAAGGGGGAACACCGGGGAGCTGTTTTTT.

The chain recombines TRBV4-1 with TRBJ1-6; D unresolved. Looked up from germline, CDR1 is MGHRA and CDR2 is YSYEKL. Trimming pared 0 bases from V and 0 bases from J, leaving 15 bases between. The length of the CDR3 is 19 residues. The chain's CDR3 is CASSQDMPGAYSYNSPLHF. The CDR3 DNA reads TGCGCCAGCAGCCAAGATATGCCTGGAGCTTACTCCTATAATTCACCCCTCCACTTT.

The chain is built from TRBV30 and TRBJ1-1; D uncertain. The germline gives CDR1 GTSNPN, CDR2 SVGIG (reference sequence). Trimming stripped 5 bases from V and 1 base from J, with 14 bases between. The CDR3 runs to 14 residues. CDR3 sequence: CAWAPLAPNTEAFF. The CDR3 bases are TGTGCCTGGGCCCCATTGGCCCCGAACACTGAAGCTTTCTTT.

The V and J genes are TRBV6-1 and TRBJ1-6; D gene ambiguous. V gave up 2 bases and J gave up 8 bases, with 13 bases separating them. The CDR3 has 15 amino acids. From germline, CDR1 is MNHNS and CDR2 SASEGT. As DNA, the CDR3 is TGTGCCAGCAGTGAAACCCCCAGAGGAGATTCACCCCTCCACTTT. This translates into CASSETPRGDSPLHF.

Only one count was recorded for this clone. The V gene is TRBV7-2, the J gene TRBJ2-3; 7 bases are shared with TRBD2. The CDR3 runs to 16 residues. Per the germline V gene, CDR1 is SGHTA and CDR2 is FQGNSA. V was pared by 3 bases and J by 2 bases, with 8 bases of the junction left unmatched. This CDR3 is CASSFAGGGPTDTQYF. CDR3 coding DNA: TGTGCCAGCAGCTTTGCCGGCGGGGGACCCACAGATACGCAGTATTTT. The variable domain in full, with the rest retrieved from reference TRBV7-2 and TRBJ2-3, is GAGVSQSPSNKVTEKGKDVELRCDPISGHTALYWYRQSLGQGLEFLIYFQGNSAPDKSGLPSDRFSAERTGGSVSTLTIQRTQQEDSAVYLCASSFAGGGPTDTQYFGPGTRLTVL.

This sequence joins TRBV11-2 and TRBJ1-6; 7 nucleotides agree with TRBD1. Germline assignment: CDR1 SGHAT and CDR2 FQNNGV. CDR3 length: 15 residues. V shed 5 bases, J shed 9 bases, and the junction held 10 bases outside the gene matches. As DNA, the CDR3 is TGTGCCAGCAGCGACTCTGGGACAGTTAGTTCACCCCTCCACTTT. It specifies CASSDSGTVSSPLHF.

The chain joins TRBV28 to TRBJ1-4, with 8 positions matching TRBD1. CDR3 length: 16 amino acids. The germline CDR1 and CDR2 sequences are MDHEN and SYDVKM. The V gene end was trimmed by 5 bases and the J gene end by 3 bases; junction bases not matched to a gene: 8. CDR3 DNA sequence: TGTGCCAGCAGTCAACCTACGACAGGGGCTAATGAAAAACTGTTTTTT. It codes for CASSQPTTGANEKLFF.

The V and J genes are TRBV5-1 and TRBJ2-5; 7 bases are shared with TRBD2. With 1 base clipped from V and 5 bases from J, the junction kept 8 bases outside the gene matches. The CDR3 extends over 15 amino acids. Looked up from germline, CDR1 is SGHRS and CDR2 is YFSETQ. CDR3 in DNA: TGCGCCAGCAGCTTGCCAGAGAACGGGGGGGAGACCCAGTACTTC. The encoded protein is CASSLPENGGETQYF.

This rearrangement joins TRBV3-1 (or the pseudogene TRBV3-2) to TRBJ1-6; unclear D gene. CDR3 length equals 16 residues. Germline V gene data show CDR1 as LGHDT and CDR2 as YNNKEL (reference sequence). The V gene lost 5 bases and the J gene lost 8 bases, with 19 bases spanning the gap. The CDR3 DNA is TGTGCCAGCAGCACCCCACGGCTAGGCGCAGATTCACCCCTCCACTTT. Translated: CASSTPRLGADSPLHF.

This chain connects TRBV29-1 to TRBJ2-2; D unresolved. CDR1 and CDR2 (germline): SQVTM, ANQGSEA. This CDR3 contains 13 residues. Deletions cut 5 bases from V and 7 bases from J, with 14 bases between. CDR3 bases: TGCAGCGTTTTTTACAGCAATAGCGGGGAGCTGTTTTTT. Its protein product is CSVFYSNSGELFF.

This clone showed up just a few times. The CDR3 sequence: CASSPGLSSYEQYF. In DNA form, the CDR3 reads TGTGCCAGCTCACCGGGACTGAGCTCCTACGAGCAGTACTTC. The V call is TRBV18, the J call TRBJ2-7, with D possibly being TRBD2 (6 bases). CDR1 and CDR2 from the germline V gene are KGHSH and LQKENI. The CDR3 is 14 amino acids. V was shortened by 3 bases and J by 0 bases, with 9 bases between the two germline ends.

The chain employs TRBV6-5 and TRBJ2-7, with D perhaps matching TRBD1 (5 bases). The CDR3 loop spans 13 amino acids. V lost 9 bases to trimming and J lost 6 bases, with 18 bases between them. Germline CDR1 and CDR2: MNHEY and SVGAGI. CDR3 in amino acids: CASDQGSGGEQYV. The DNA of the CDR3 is TGTGCCAGTGACCAGGGCAGTGGCGGCGAGCAGTACGTC.

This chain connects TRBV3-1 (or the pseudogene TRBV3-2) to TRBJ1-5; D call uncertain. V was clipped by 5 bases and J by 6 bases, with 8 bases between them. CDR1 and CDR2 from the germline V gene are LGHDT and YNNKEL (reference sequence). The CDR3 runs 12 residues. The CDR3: CASSSVGQPQHF. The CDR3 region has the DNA TGTGCCAGCAGCTCGGTTGGTCAGCCCCAGCATTTT.

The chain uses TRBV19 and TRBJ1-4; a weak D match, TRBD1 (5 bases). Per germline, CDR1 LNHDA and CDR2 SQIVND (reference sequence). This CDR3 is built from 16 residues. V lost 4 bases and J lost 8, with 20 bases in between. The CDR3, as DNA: TGTGCCAGTAGTACCCGGCGGCAGGGCGAATCGGAAAAACTGTTTTTT. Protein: CASSTRRQGESEKLFF. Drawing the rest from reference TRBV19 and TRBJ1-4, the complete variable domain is DGGITQSPKYLFRKEGQNVTLSCEQNLNHDAMYWYRQDPGQGLRLIYYSQIVNDFQKGDIAEGYSVSREKKESFPLTVTSAQKNPTAFYLCASSTRRQGESEKLFFGSGTQLSVL.

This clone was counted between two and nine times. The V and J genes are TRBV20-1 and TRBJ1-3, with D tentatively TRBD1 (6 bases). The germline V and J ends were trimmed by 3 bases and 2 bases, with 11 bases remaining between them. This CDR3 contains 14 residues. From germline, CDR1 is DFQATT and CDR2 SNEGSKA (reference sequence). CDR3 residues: CSASRGGTGNTIYF. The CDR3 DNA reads TGCAGTGCTAGTAGGGGGGGAACTGGAAACACCATATATTTT.